This T cell receptor beta chain is drawn from a study of T cells in localized non-small cell lung cancer. Sequencing was performed with immunoSEQ multiplex PCR; in TCRdb, only in-frame clones are kept and a portion is missing. The sample holds some 71,000 clones; about four fifths are singletons and the top ten take approximately 13%. Deletions cut 8 bases from V and 1 base from J, with 11 bases between. Germline loops: CDR1 SGHAT, CDR2 FQNNGV. There are 13 residues in the CDR3. This TCR was recovered from a female donor over 55 with stage I lung adenocarcinoma. Material: peripheral blood, obtained before any cancer treatment. V and J are TRBV11-2 and TRBJ1-1, with D uncertain. The DNA for the CDR3 is TGTGCCAGCCGAAACGACGGGAACACTGAAGCTTTCTTT. Translated: CASRNDGNTEAFF.